This passage covers 8 T cell receptor beta chains from one sample sequenced in a study of tissue T cells after allogeneic stem cell transplantation (dated by TCRdb to between 2021 and 2023). According to the study, the label for this sample's time point signals: human tissue collected at research (rapid) autopsy. Library preparation used the immunoSEQ multiplex PCR assay. TCRdb took over this immuneACCESS table, retaining in-frame rearrangements with V and J assigned. Such tables are incomplete; in checked studies, under half of the missing clones stem from an unresolved V gene, and the remainder is unexplained. Here the sample has approximately 9,700 clones; approximately 64% occur a single time. The ten largest make up 9% to 9.5% of the sample. This specimen was tissue from the ileum, taken at autopsy. These receptors all come from a woman between 18 and 55 years old with breast cancer.

The rearrangement uses TRBV7-9 and TRBJ2-7; 8 bases are a match to TRBD2. Per germline, CDR1 SEHNR and CDR2 FQNEAQ (reference sequence). The CDR3 contains 16 residues. Trimming cost V 0 bases and J 4 bases; bases outside gene matches: 8. For the CDR3, the DNA is TGTGCCAGCAGCTTAGCGCCCGCTAGCGGGTTATACGAGCAGTACTTC. Encoded protein: CASSLAPASGLYEQYF.

The CDR3 sequence: CAWGGGHEQFF. In DNA, the CDR3 is TGTGCCTGGGGCGGGGGTCATGAGCAGTTCTTC. The chain links TRBV30 to TRBJ2-1; 7 bases are a match to TRBD2. The CDR3 sequence is 11 residues long. Looked up from germline, CDR1 is GTSNPN and CDR2 is SVGIG (reference sequence). Trimming cost V 5 bases and J 8 bases; bases outside gene matches: 3.

In its sample, this clone was seen once. V gene TRBV7-3 combines with J gene TRBJ2-3, with TRBD2 matching over 7 bases. In germline, CDR1 is SGHTA, CDR2 FQGTGA. The CDR3 length is 15 residues. V lost 4 bases and J lost 2; bases outside the gene matches: 6. The CDR3 loop is CASSSPGLNTDTQYF. The CDR3 coding sequence is TGTGCCAGCAGCTCCCCGGGACTAAACACAGATACGCAGTATTTT.

The V and J genes are TRBV7-9 and TRBJ2-1, with TRBD2 identical over 7 bases. The trim removed 5 bases at V and 7 bases at J, leaving 11 bases unmatched. The CDR3 covers 15 residues. CDR1 SEHNR and CDR2 FQNEAQ come from the germline V gene (reference sequence). DNA of the CDR3: TGTGCCAGCAGCCCCCTGGCTAGCGGAGTTAATGAGCAGTTCTTC. This translates into CASSPLASGVNEQFF.

This chain uses TRBV6-1 with TRBJ1-2, with D possibly being TRBD1 (5 bases). Trimming stripped 3 bases from V and 8 bases from J, with 16 bases between. Looked up from germline, CDR1 is MNHNS and CDR2 is SASEGT. CDR3 length: 14 residues. The chain's CDR3 is CASSDVGGTFGYTF. The CDR3 region has the DNA TGTGCCAGCAGTGATGTCGGGGGAACTTTCGGCTACACCTTC.

The genes are TRBV27 and TRBJ2-1, with TRBD2 as a possible D gene (5 bases). The V gene lost 8 bases and the J gene lost 12 bases, with 11 bases spanning the gap. The CDR3 has 10 amino acids. Germline V gives CDR1 MNHEY, CDR2 SMNVEV (reference sequence). CDR3 region: CASGPGRQFF. The CDR3 coding sequence is TGTGCCAGCGGCCCGGGGAGGCAGTTCTTC.

The chain recombines TRBV7-8 with TRBJ2-5, with 7 bases fitting TRBD1. The J segment lost 5 bases and the V segment lost 5 bases, leaving 5 bases of the junction unmatched. The CDR3 is 13 residues long. Germline V gene lookup returns CDR1 SGHVS and CDR2 FQNEAQ. The CDR3 DNA sequence: TGTGCCAGCAGCGGGACAGAACGGGAGACCCAGTACTTC. This translates into CASSGTERETQYF.

The chain has TRBV7-8 and TRBJ2-5; weak D call: TRBD1 (6 bases). This CDR3 has 14 residues. V was pared by 4 bases and J by 9 bases, with 18 bases between. Per the germline V gene, CDR1 is SGHVS and CDR2 is FQNEAQ. The CDR3 nucleotides read TGTGCCAGCAGCTCAACAGGGTCCGAGGGGGCCCAGTACTTC. It encodes CASSSTGSEGAQYF.